Shown below are 9 T cell receptor beta chains from a single sample sequenced in a study of T cell changes during pregnancy in multiple sclerosis. The data were produced by immunoSEQ multiplex PCR, yet TCRdb's version contains in-frame clones alone and is incomplete. The sample records approximately 70,000 clones, roughly 94% being singletons. Sequences were derived from peripheral blood, sampled in the second trimester of pregnancy. Receptor source: a female donor in good health, enrolled as a control in a pregnancy study.

This rearrangement joins TRBV5-1 to TRBJ1-4, with D unclear. This CDR3 contains 15 residues. Germline loops: CDR1 SGHRS, CDR2 YFSETQ. The V end lost 4 bases, the J end lost 3 bases, and 13 bases lay between the germline ends. CDR3 bases: TGCGCCAGCAGCCCCCCCGACGCGGCTAATGAAAAACTGTTTTTT. Translated: CASSPPDAANEKLFF.

This chain links TRBV11-2 with TRBJ2-7, with D possibly matching TRBD2 (5 bases). Germline CDR1 reads SGHAT; CDR2 reads FQNNGV. This CDR3 is 14 amino acids long. V gave up 5 bases and J gave up 0 bases, with 11 bases separating them. The CDR3 nucleotides are TGTGCCAGCAGCGGCGGGTCGAGCTCCTACGAGCAGTACTTC. It is translated as CASSGGSSSYEQYF.

The chain recombines TRBV7-9 with TRBJ2-7, with 8 positions matching TRBD1. The CDR3 extends over 15 amino acids. CDR1 and CDR2 (germline): SEHNR, FQNEAQ (reference sequence). V was clipped by 7 bases and J by 4 bases; unmatched bases: 12. Here the CDR3 reads CASNPGQGANYEQYF. CDR3 sequence (DNA): TGTGCCAGCAACCCCGGGCAGGGGGCGAATTACGAGCAGTACTTC.

This clone occurred once. V and J are TRBV7-9 and TRBJ1-2, with D perhaps matching TRBD1 (6 bases). Germline values: CDR1 SEHNR, CDR2 FQNEAQ (reference sequence). This CDR3 has 15 residues. V was trimmed by 5 bases and J by 1 base, leaving 14 bases between them. The CDR3 sequence: CASSRRDNYNYGYTF. The CDR3, as DNA: TGTGCCAGCAGCCGACGGGACAACTATAACTATGGCTACACCTTC. The entire variable domain, with the rest obtained from reference TRBV7-9 and TRBJ1-2, is as follows: DTGVSQNPRHKITKRGQNVTFRCDPISEHNRLYWYRQTLGQGPEFLTYFQNEAQLEKSRLLSDRFSAERPKGSFSTLEIQRTEQGDSAMYLCASSRRDNYNYGYTFGSGTRLTVV.

The chain has TRBV7-2 and TRBJ2-2, with D maybe TRBD2 (5 bases). The CDR3 length is 15 residues. Per the germline V gene, CDR1 is SGHTA and CDR2 is FQGNSA. Trimming stripped 5 bases from V and 6 bases from J, with 16 bases between. CDR3 residues: CASSETWTPSGELFF. The CDR3 nucleotides read TGTGCCAGCAGCGAGACCTGGACTCCCTCCGGGGAGCTGTTTTTT. Drawing the rest from reference TRBV7-2 and TRBJ2-2, the complete variable domain is GAGVSQSPSNKVTEKGKDVELRCDPISGHTALYWYRQSLGQGLEFLIYFQGNSAPDKSGLPSDRFSAERTGGSVSTLTIQRTQQEDSAVYLCASSETWTPSGELFFGEGSRLTVL.

V usage is TRBV7-9 and J usage is TRBJ1-1; the D gene is possibly TRBD1 (5 bases). The germline gives CDR1 SEHNR, CDR2 FQNEAQ (reference sequence). V was cut by 7 bases and J by 7 bases, with 13 bases left in between. CDR3 length: 12 amino acids. The CDR3: CASKDIGNEAFF. The CDR3 DNA reads as TGTGCCAGCAAGGACATCGGCAATGAAGCTTTCTTT.

This clone occurred once. CDR3 DNA sequence: TGTGCCAGCAGATCAATGCTAGCGGGAGATCGAGAGACCCAGTACTTC. It specifies CASRSMLAGDRETQYF. The chain combines TRBV7-2 with TRBJ2-5; 10 nucleotides agree with TRBD2. Germline V gives CDR1 SGHTA, CDR2 FQGNSA. V lost 6 bases to trimming and J lost 4 bases; unmatched junction nucleotides: 11. The CDR3 extends over 16 amino acids.

V gene TRBV28 combines with J gene TRBJ2-5, with D uncertain. Germline CDR1 and CDR2: MDHEN and SYDVKM. Trimming pared 6 bases from V and 9 bases from J, leaving 17 bases between. The CDR3 extends over 13 amino acids. CDR3 in amino acids: CASRSQQVDAQYF. The CDR3 DNA reads TGTGCCAGCAGATCCCAGCAGGTGGATGCCCAGTACTTC.

The chain combines TRBV7-2 with TRBJ1-1; TRBD1 agrees at 7 bases. CDR1 and CDR2 (germline): SGHTA, FQGNSA. The ends lost 5 bases at V and 3 bases at J; junction bases unmatched: 9. This CDR3 region has 15 residues. CDR3 protein: CASSPEQGWYTEAFF. CDR3 sequence (DNA): TGTGCCAGCAGCCCGGAACAGGGGTGGTACACTGAAGCTTTCTTT.